The clone carrying this T cell receptor beta chain has just a few counts. Its antigen is currently unknown. The library was made from cDNA and included unique molecular identifiers. T cells numbering roughly 0.85 to 11 million gave rise to 500,000 or so cDNA molecules. Via MiXCR, TCRdb re-called the PCR reads, giving one row per CDR3 protein. This sample carries 350,000 to 450,000 distinct CDR3 sequences, less than 40% of them seen once, and the ten largest clones take over 10%. The sample belongs to a study of post-analysis software for immune sequencing data. Turning to the study itself: Patients had relapsing-remitting, secondary progressive or progressive-relapsing multiple sclerosis; some lacked subtype. General observations from the study: Roughly 5 TRBV segments occurring more often in patients than controls included TRBV5-6, TRBV5-1 and TRBV20-1.

The CDR3 has 16 amino acids. The V end lost 2 bases, the J end lost 0 bases, and 12 bases lay between the germline ends. CDR1 and CDR2 from the germline V gene are MNHNY and SVGAGI (reference sequence). This clonotype was sampled from a girl aged 5-17 years with multiple sclerosis. The chain carries TRBV6-6 and TRBJ2-3, with D perhaps matching TRBD2 (7 bases). The sequencing sample was made of blood. DNA for the CDR3: TGTGCCAGCAGTTACAGGGGGGGGGCTAGCACAGATACGCAGTATTTT. It is translated as CASSYRGGASTDTQYF.